This T cell receptor beta chain was sequenced during a study of T cells after yellow fever vaccination. Study in general: The fractions with low cell numbers were processed using SMART-Seq v4 Ultra Low Input. Study observations and caveats: Contaminating bulk clonotypes could be abundant in FACS-sorted repertoires.

Trimming left V 2 bases short and J 3 bases short, with 7 bases between. This CDR3 region has 13 residues. CDR1 and CDR2 from the germline V gene are MNHEY and SVGAGI. On this clonotype itself: As yet, its antigen is unknown.

By 5'RACE template switching, TCR cDNA was produced, with a universal primer site and UMIs added in the process. TCRdb passed the 5' RACE reads through MiXCR, listing each CDR3 protein once. The table has under 500,000 distinct CDR3 sequences, about 19% seen once. The receptor was derived from a man in his late teens or twenties who received the YFV17D yellow fever vaccine. The material sequenced was PBMCs, taken before the yellow fever booster vaccination. This chain joins TRBV6-5 and TRBJ1-2; D remains unclear. The CDR3 DNA follows: TGTGCCAGCAGTTACGGGCGGGACTATGGCTACACCTTC. Translating gives CASSYGRDYGYTF.